The entry below gives a single TCR beta chain sequence along with its context. Its specificity is unknown. A read error is possible here, since a much larger clone lies one base away. The sample comes from a study of post-analysis software for immune sequencing data. Notes on the study in general: Versus controls, multiple sclerosis patients showed significantly lower diversity (normalized Chao1). In patients, TRBV5-6, TRBV5-1 and TRBV20-1 belonged to roughly five TRBV segments found more frequently than in controls. Batch-matched samples strongly co-clustered by F measure.

Every TCR beta cDNA library bore unique molecular identifiers. T cells, about 0.95 to 10 million of them, yielded hundreds of thousands of cDNA molecules. Via MiXCR, TCRdb re-called the PCR reads, giving one row per CDR3 protein. The sample lists 150,000 or so distinct CDR3 sequences; about 34% were seen once. Germline CDR1 is SQVTM and CDR2 is ANQGSEA. The CDR3 length is 11 residues. The TCR comes from a girl between 5 and 17 years old with multiple sclerosis. The V call is TRBV29-1, the J call TRBJ2-4; 8 bases match TRBD2. The closer fit of TRBJ2-7 to the DNA end suggests the J call may be wrong. Here the sequenced sample was blood, taken after autologous hematopoietic stem cell transplantation. The CDR3 DNA reads TGCAGCACCGGGGGGGACTACGAGCAGTACTTC. Translating it yields CSTGGDYEQYF.